This T cell receptor beta chain was found in a study of T cell changes during pregnancy in multiple sclerosis. Sequencing was performed with immunoSEQ multiplex PCR; in TCRdb, only in-frame clones are kept and a portion is missing. This repertoire shows fewer than 55,000 clones, around 92% found once; its top ten account for approximately 1.2%. V was trimmed by 2 bases and J by 6 bases, leaving 14 bases between them. Per the germline V gene, CDR1 is GTSNPN and CDR2 is SVGIG (reference sequence). The CDR3 extends over 13 amino acids. Material for sequencing was peripheral blood. The genes are TRBV30 and TRBJ2-7, with D perhaps TRBD1 (6 bases). The TCR sequence derives from a female donor with multiple sclerosis, enrolled in a pregnancy study. The CDR3 DNA follows: TGTGCCTGGAGTTTGGGGGCCTGGGGCGAGCAGTACTTC. As protein: CAWSLGAWGEQYF.